The T cell receptor (beta chain) under discussion was sequenced for a study of blood T cell repertoires in COVID-19. The overall study: The cDNA or gDNA used as material had been derived from T cells, B-cell-depleted T cells, or PBMCs.

J lost 2 bases, V lost 4 bases, and 4 bases had no gene match. The CDR3 totals 15 residues. CDR1 is SGHDT and CDR2 is YYEEEE in the germline V gene. Produced via immunoSEQ multiplex PCR; TCRdb's table is partial and in-frame only. The table lists some 120,000 clones, more than 65% of them singletons. The sample comprised peripheral blood. This sequence joins TRBV5-6 and TRBJ1-3; TRBD1 agrees at 9 bases. This sequence was found in a woman aged 70-85 years with acute or convalescent COVID-19. The CDR3: CASSPDRGAGNTIYF. The CDR3 region has the DNA TGTGCCAGCAGCCCCGACAGGGGGGCTGGAAACACCATATATTTT.